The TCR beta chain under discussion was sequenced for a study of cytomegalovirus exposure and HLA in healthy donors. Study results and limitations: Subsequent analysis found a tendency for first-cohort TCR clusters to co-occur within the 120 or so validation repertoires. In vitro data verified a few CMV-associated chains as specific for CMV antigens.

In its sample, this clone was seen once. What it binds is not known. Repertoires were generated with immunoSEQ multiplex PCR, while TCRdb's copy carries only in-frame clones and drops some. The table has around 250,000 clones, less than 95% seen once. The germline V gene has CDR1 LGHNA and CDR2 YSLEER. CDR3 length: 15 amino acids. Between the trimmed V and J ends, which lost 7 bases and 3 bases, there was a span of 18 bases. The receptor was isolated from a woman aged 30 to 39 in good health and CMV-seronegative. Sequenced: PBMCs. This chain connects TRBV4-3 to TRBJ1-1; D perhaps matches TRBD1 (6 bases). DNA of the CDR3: TGCGCCAGCAAGCAGTATGGGGGGGCTGACACTGAAGCTTTCTTT. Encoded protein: CASKQYGGADTEAFF.